These 19 T cell receptor beta chains share one sample of origin, sequenced in a study of blood T cells in healthy people across ages. Using a J-beta primer mix together with a sample-barcoded 5' primer, a second PCR was run for about 6 to 12 cycles. TCRdb ran MiXCR on the 5' RACE reads and lists one entry per CDR3 protein. The sample consists of about 930,000 distinct CDR3 sequences, 25% to 30% of them appearing once. The data were also submitted as part of a second study, on T cells of mothers and their children.

The sequenced material came from blood. These receptors were obtained from a woman aged 40 to 50 in good health.

The rearrangement joins TRBV18 to TRBJ2-2; D call uncertain. CDR1 KGHSH and CDR2 LQKENI come from the germline V gene. V was cut by 0 bases and J by 7 bases, with 9 bases left in between. The CDR3 runs to 14 residues. CDR3 residues: CASSPPTSIGELFF. The CDR3 DNA follows: TGTGCCAGCTCACCACCGACAAGTATCGGGGAGCTGTTTTTT. Combining the CDR3 with reference TRBV18 and TRBJ2-2 gives the whole variable domain NAGVMQNPRHLVRRRGQEARLRCSPMKGHSHVYWYRQLPEEGLKFMVYLQKENIIDESGMPKERFSAEFPKEGPSILRIQQVVRGDSAAYFCASSPPTSIGELFFGEGSRLTVL.

This chain connects TRBV5-1 to TRBJ2-3, with TRBD2 matching over 7 bases. Trimming at V came to 1 base and at J to 3 bases, leaving 5 bases not matched to a gene. In germline, CDR1 is SGHRS, CDR2 YFSETQ. This CDR3 is 15 amino acids long. The CDR3 nucleotides read TGCGCCAGCAGCTTGAGTCTAGCGGCGACAGATACGCAGTATTTT. This sequence encodes CASSLSLAATDTQYF.

This clonotype was detected only a few times. The J gene is TRBJ1-4, the V gene TRBV7-3; TRBD1 aligns across 7 bases. The germline V gene encodes CDR1 SGHTA and CDR2 FQGTGA. V lost 2 bases, J lost 7 bases, and 10 bases stayed unmatched. This CDR3 is 16 amino acids long. CDR3 sequence: CASSLGKTGWGEKLFF. In DNA, the CDR3 is TGTGCCAGCAGCTTAGGAAAGACAGGGTGGGGTGAAAAACTGTTTTTT.

The gene calls are TRBV4-2 and TRBJ2-2, with TRBD1 matching 9 bases. The germline V gene encodes CDR1 LGHNA and CDR2 YNFKEQ. The CDR3 runs 15 residues. J gave up 4 bases and V 3 bases, and 3 bases lay outside the gene matches. The DNA of the CDR3 is TGTGCCAGCAGCCACACAGGGGGCATCACCGGGGAGCTGTTTTTT. This codes for CASSHTGGITGELFF.

This clonotype was detected only a few times. The rearrangement uses TRBV7-2 and TRBJ2-7, with D unresolved. The length of the CDR3 is 11 residues. V was clipped by 5 bases and J by 6 bases, with 8 bases between them. The germline V gene has CDR1 SGHTA and CDR2 FQGNSA. The CDR3 region is CASSVGPEQYF. The CDR3 DNA is TGTGCCAGCAGCGTTGGACCCGAGCAGTACTTC.

This rearrangement joins TRBV7-6 to TRBJ2-5; D remains unclear. The CDR3 spans 13 residues. The V and J ends lost 4 bases and 2 bases respectively, with 8 bases between them. Looked up from germline, CDR1 is SGHVS and CDR2 is FNYEAQ. The CDR3 DNA reads TGTGCCAGCAGCTCAAACCCTCAAGAGACCCAGTACTTC. This translates into CASSSNPQETQYF.

As DNA, the CDR3 is TGCAGTGCTAGTAGGGGCTTTGGTGAGCAGTTCTTC. As protein: CSASRGFGEQFF. The chain carries TRBV20-1 and TRBJ2-1; the D gene is possibly TRBD1 (5 bases). The CDR3 loop spans 12 amino acids. Germline V gene data show CDR1 as DFQATT and CDR2 as SNEGSKA (reference sequence). The germline V and J ends were trimmed by 3 bases and 9 bases, with 12 bases remaining between them.

This clonotype occurred a few times. The rearrangement uses TRBV18 and TRBJ2-7; 12 bases agree with TRBD1. The germline CDR1 and CDR2 sequences are KGHSH and LQKENI. The CDR3 contains 13 residues. The V segment lost 8 bases and the J segment 5 bases; nucleotides outside the gene matches: 4. For the CDR3, the DNA is TGTGCCAGCAGCGGGACAGGGGGCGACGAGCAGTACTTC. Residues: CASSGTGGDEQYF.

The rearrangement joins TRBV27 to TRBJ1-2; 7 bases are shared with TRBD1. This CDR3 is built from 14 residues. CDR1 and CDR2 (germline): MNHEY, SMNVEV (reference sequence). The trim removed 3 bases at V and 3 bases at J, leaving 4 bases unmatched. The CDR3 loop is CASSFRGGHYGYTF. In DNA form, the CDR3 reads TGTGCCAGCAGTTTCAGGGGGGGCCACTATGGCTACACCTTC.

Notes on this clonotype: This may be a read error, as it is one base from a much larger clone. This chain uses TRBV20-1 with TRBJ2-5, with 9 bases lining up with TRBD1. This CDR3 has 15 amino acids. CDR1 and CDR2 (germline): DFQATT, SNEGSKA (reference sequence). V lost 0 bases and J lost 2; bases outside the gene matches: 4. The CDR3 region is CSARDGQGSQETQYF. The CDR3, as DNA: TGCAGTGCTAGAGATGGACAGGGGAGTCAAGAGACCCAGTACTTC.

Only a few counts were recorded for this clonotype. The CDR3 spells CASSLGRGADEQYF. The CDR3 bases are TGTGCCAGCAGCTTGGGTCGGGGGGCGGACGAGCAGTACTTC. The chain combines TRBV5-6 with TRBJ2-5, with a possible D match to TRBD2 (7 bases). With the DNA end fitting TRBJ2-7 better, the J assignment may be wrong. CDR3 size: 14 residues. Germline CDR1 SGHDT, CDR2 YYEEEE.

The J gene is TRBJ1-4, the V gene TRBV20-1, with TRBD1 matching 9 bases. This CDR3 contains 15 residues. Germline V lookup: CDR1 DFQATT, CDR2 SNEGSKA (reference sequence). With V trimmed by 5 bases and J by 1 base, 5 bases remained unmatched. DNA of the CDR3: TGCAGTGCTCGACAGGGGGGGGGAACTAATGAAAAACTGTTTTTT. Protein product: CSARQGGGTNEKLFF.

Ten or more counts support this clonotype. The chain couples TRBV6-2 or TRBV6-3 to TRBJ2-7, with D possibly matching TRBD1 (5 bases). V gave up 7 bases and J gave up 1 base, with 11 bases separating them. CDR3 length: 13 residues. Per germline, CDR1 MNHEY and CDR2 SVGEGT. The CDR3 loop reads CASNSGQSYEQYF. The CDR3 DNA sequence: TGTGCCAGCAACTCAGGGCAGTCCTACGAGCAGTACTTC.

The rearrangement links TRBV20-1 to TRBJ1-5, with 11 nucleotides matching TRBD1. Germline V gene lookup returns CDR1 DFQATT and CDR2 SNEGSKA (reference sequence). The CDR3 extends over 16 amino acids. The V segment lost 6 bases and the J segment 4 bases; nucleotides outside the gene matches: 11. Here the CDR3 DNA reads TGCAGTGCCTACGGACAGGGGGCAGGTAGTAATCAGCCCCAGCATTTT. Its protein product is CSAYGQGAGSNQPQHF.

This clonotype showed up just a few times. Its ends do not fully match the called genes, so a read error is possible. CDR3 residues: CASRGAGLYNEQVF. CDR3 DNA: TGTGCCAGTAGGGGGGCTGGACTTTACAATGAGCAGGTCTTC. The genes are TRBV6-5 and TRBJ2-1; D may correspond to TRBD1 or TRBD2 (6 bases each). The CDR3 consists of 14 residues. Germline V gives CDR1 MNHEY, CDR2 SVGAGI.

To note about this clonotype: This clone may be a read error of a much larger clone one base away. The chain carries TRBV2 and TRBJ1-3; 7 nucleotides match TRBD1. The CDR3 is 15 amino acids. The germline CDR1 and CDR2 sequences are SNHLY and FYNNEI. The DNA for the CDR3 is TGTGCCAGCAGGCCCGGGACAGCTTCTGGAAACGCCATATATTTT. Translating gives CASRPGTASGNAIYF.

This chain connects TRBV7-6 to TRBJ2-2, with 11 bases fitting TRBD1. This CDR3 spans 16 amino acids. J lost 6 bases, V lost 4 bases, and 7 bases had no gene match. Germline V CDR1 and CDR2: SGHVS, FNYEAQ. The CDR3 spells CASSSRDRGSSGELFF. The CDR3 nucleotides are TGTGCCAGCAGCTCCCGGGACAGGGGGTCTTCCGGGGAGCTGTTTTTT.

V and J are TRBV18 and TRBJ1-2; no definite D call. CDR3 size: 15 residues. The germline V gene has CDR1 KGHSH and CDR2 LQKENI. Trimming pared 4 bases from V and 8 bases from J, leaving 20 bases between. The CDR3 DNA reads as TGTGCCAGCTCACGCGGGGAGAACTTGGCTGAGGGCTACACCTTC. Its translation: CASSRGENLAEGYTF.

Ten or more counts support this clonotype. V gene TRBV4-1 combines with J gene TRBJ1-1; D is perhaps TRBD1 (6 bases). Trimming stripped 3 bases from V and 2 bases from J, with 10 bases between. The length of the CDR3 is 14 residues. Germline CDR1 and CDR2: MGHRA and YSYEKL. The CDR3 DNA sequence: TGCGCCAGCAGCCAGGGACAACGAAACACTGAAGCTTTCTTT. This sequence encodes CASSQGQRNTEAFF.